The 15 T cell receptor beta chains presented below share a single source sample, sequenced in a study of cytomegalovirus exposure and HLA in healthy donors. The assay was immunoSEQ multiplex PCR, and TCRdb's table has in-frame clones only and misses some. The data show more than 120,000 clones, about 87% seen once. The sequenced material came from PBMCs. The receptor set was obtained from a man aged 18 to 29 in good health and CMV-seropositive.

The chain combines TRBV5-1 with TRBJ2-5; 10 nucleotides agree with TRBD1. Germline CDR1 reads SGHRS; CDR2 reads YFSETQ. The CDR3 length is 14 residues. The junction had 2 bases not matched to a gene; V was cut back by 3 bases and J by 3 bases. The CDR3 nucleotides are TGCGCCAGCAGCTGGACAGGGGGTAAAGAGACCCAGTACTTC. Encoded protein: CASSWTGGKETQYF.

This sequence joins TRBV25-1 and TRBJ1-2; D gene ambiguous. The CDR3 covers 15 residues. V was trimmed by 2 bases and J by 0 bases, leaving 10 bases between them. Germline V gene sequence: CDR1 MGHDK, CDR2 SYGVNS. The CDR3: CASSEGGISNYGYTF. The CDR3 DNA reads TGTGCCAGCAGTGAAGGAGGAATCTCTAACTATGGCTACACCTTC.

V and J are TRBV11-2 and TRBJ2-7, with a weak D call TRBD1 (6 bases). The CDR3 is 16 residues long. Trimming shortened V by 1 base and J by 0 bases, and 13 bases separated the two germline ends. Germline-derived CDR1 and CDR2 are SGHAT and FQNNGV. In DNA, the CDR3 is TGTGCCAGCAGCTTAGTAGGGGGTCTTAACTCCTACGAGCAGTACTTC. This translates into CASSLVGGLNSYEQYF.

This chain connects TRBV7-7 to TRBJ2-3; 12 nucleotides line up with TRBD2. J lost 0 bases, V lost 5 bases, and 3 bases had no gene match. The CDR3 extends over 16 amino acids. CDR1 and CDR2 (germline): SSHAT, FNYEAQ (reference sequence). The CDR3 sequence is CASSGGTSGSTDTQYF. The CDR3 DNA reads as TGTGCCAGCAGCGGGGGGACTAGCGGGAGCACAGATACGCAGTATTTT. Together with reference TRBV7-7 and TRBJ2-3, the CDR3 gives the full variable domain: GAGVSQSPRYKVTKRGQDVTLRCDPISSHATLYWYQQALGQGPEFLTYFNYEAQPDKSGLPSDRFSAERPEGSISTLTIQRTEQRDSAMYRCASSGGTSGSTDTQYFGPGTRLTVL.

The chain carries TRBV6-6 and TRBJ2-7; 8 positions agree with TRBD1. CDR3 length equals 15 residues. CDR1 and CDR2 from the germline V gene are MNHNY and SVGAGI (reference sequence). V lost 8 bases, J lost 4 bases, and 13 bases stayed unmatched. The CDR3 bases are TGTGCCAGCTATGACCGGGACAGGCCGAGTTACGAGCAGTACTTC. It encodes CASYDRDRPSYEQYF.

In nucleotides, the CDR3 is TGTGCCAGCAGTCCGGGGGGGCGGCAAGAGACCCAGTACTTC. Protein: CASSPGGRQETQYF. V usage is TRBV28 and J usage is TRBJ2-5, with TRBD2 identical over 8 bases. Germline V gene data show CDR1 as MDHEN and CDR2 as SYDVKM. The V segment lost 5 bases and the J segment 2 bases; nucleotides outside the gene matches: 4. The CDR3 has 14 residues.

V and J are TRBV4-2 and TRBJ2-7; no definite D call. In germline, CDR1 is LGHNA, CDR2 YNFKEQ. Between the trimmed V and J ends, which lost 1 base and 0 bases, there was a span of 7 bases. This CDR3 has 14 residues. CDR3 region: CASSQADISYEQYF. The CDR3 coding sequence is TGTGCCAGCAGCCAAGCTGACATCTCCTACGAGCAGTACTTC.

The chain employs TRBV2 and TRBJ2-7; 13 bases align to TRBD2. J was trimmed by 3 bases and V by 4 bases; bases with no gene match: 6. Germline CDR1 reads SNHLY; CDR2 reads FYNNEI. CDR3 length: 16 amino acids. The CDR3 protein is CASSAPLAGGFYEQYF. The CDR3 DNA reads TGTGCCAGCAGTGCCCCACTAGCGGGGGGGTTCTACGAGCAGTACTTC.

The rearrangement uses TRBV6-1 and TRBJ1-1; a weak D match, TRBD1 (6 bases). V lost 2 bases and J 10 bases, leaving 8 bases between the germline ends. Germline loops: CDR1 MNHNS, CDR2 SASEGT. The CDR3 consists of 11 residues. The DNA for the CDR3 is TGTGCCAGCAGTGAAAGGGGGGGAGCTTTCTTT. It is translated as CASSERGGAFF.

The V call is TRBV5-1, the J call TRBJ1-2; 7 bases match TRBD1. This CDR3 spans 13 amino acids. Looked up from germline, CDR1 is SGHRS and CDR2 is YFSETQ. V lost 4 bases to trimming and J lost 4 bases; unmatched junction nucleotides: 4. The CDR3 region has the DNA TGCGCCAGCAGCCCGGGACAGATCTATGGCTACACCTTC. Translated: CASSPGQIYGYTF.

This sequence joins TRBV25-1 and TRBJ1-2; D not resolved. Germline V gives CDR1 MGHDK, CDR2 SYGVNS. V lost 9 bases to trimming and J lost 6 bases, with 32 bases between them. This CDR3 contains 18 residues. CDR3 region: CASNSREALDKLIHGYTF. CDR3 DNA: TGTGCCAGTAACTCCCGAGAAGCCCTTGATAAGCTAATACATGGCTACACCTTC.

The chain links TRBV14 to TRBJ1-2; D gene ambiguous. Germline V gene sequence: CDR1 SGHDN, CDR2 FVKESK. Trimming cost V 0 bases and J 4 bases, with 9 bases left between them. CDR3 length: 14 residues. The CDR3 nucleotides are TGTGCCAGCAGCCAAGATCAACTCTTCTATGGCTACACCTTC. Amino acid sequence: CASSQDQLFYGYTF.

The chain carries TRBV29-1 and TRBJ1-1, with D tentatively TRBD1 (5 bases). The CDR3 length is 12 residues. V was cut by 5 bases and J by 4 bases, with 11 bases left in between. CDR1 and CDR2 (germline): SQVTM, ANQGSEA. The CDR3: CSVSRGFTEAFF. In DNA form, the CDR3 reads TGCAGCGTTTCTCGGGGGTTCACTGAAGCTTTCTTT.

This rearrangement joins TRBV15 to TRBJ2-3, with 12 bases fitting TRBD2. This CDR3 contains 16 residues. Germline trimming cut 8 bases from V and 2 bases from J; bases unmatched to any gene: 8. Germline V gene lookup returns CDR1 LNHNV and CDR2 YYDKDF (reference sequence). The CDR3 reads CATSLASGGATDTQYF. The CDR3 DNA is TGTGCCACCTCCTTGGCTAGCGGGGGGGCCACAGATACGCAGTATTTT.

The V call is TRBV19, the J call TRBJ2-1; 11 bases are shared with TRBD1. This CDR3 spans 13 amino acids. Germline V gene sequence: CDR1 LNHDA, CDR2 SQIVND (reference sequence). The V segment lost 10 bases and the J segment 4 bases; nucleotides outside the gene matches: 3. CDR3 residues: CAIGTGGYNEQFF. The CDR3 region has the DNA TGTGCCATAGGGACAGGGGGGTACAATGAGCAGTTCTTC.